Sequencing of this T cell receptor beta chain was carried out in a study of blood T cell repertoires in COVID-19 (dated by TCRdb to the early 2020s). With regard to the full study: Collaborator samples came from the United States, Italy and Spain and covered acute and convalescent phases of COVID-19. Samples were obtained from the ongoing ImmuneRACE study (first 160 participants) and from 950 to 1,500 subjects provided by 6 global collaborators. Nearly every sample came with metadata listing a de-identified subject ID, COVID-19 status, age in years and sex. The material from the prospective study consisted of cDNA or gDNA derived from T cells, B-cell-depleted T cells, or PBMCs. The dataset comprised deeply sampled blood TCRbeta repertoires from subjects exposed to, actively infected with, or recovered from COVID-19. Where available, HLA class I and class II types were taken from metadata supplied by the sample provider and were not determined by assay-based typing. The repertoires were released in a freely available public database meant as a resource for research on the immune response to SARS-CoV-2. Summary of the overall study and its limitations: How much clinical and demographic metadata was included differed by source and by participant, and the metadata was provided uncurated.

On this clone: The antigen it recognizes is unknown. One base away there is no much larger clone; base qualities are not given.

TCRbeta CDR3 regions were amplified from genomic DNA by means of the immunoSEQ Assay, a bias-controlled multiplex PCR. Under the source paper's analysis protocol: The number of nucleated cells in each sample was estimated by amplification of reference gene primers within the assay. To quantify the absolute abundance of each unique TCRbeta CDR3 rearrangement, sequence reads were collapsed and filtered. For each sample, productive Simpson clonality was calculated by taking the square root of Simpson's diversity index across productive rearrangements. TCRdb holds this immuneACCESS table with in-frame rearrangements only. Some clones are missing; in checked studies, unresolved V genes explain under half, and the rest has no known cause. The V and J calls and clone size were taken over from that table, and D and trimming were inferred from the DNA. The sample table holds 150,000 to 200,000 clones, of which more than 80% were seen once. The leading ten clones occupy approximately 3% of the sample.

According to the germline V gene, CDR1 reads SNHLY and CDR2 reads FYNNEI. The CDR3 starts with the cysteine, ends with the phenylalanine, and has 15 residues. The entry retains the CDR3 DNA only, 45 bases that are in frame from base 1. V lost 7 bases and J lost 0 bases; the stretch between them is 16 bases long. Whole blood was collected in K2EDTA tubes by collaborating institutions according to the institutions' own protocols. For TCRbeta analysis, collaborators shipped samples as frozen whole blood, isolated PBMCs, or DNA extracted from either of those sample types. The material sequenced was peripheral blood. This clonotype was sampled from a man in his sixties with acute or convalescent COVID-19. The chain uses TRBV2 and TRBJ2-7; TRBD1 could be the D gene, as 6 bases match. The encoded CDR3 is CASTPPGTHSYEQYF. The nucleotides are TGTGCCAGCACTCCACCCGGGACACACTCCTACGAGCAGTACTTC.